This T cell receptor beta chain originates from a study of cytomegalovirus exposure and HLA in healthy donors. Study in general: There were roughly 80 million unique TCRs (from HLA-typed donors) in an early data release.

This CDR3 has 16 amino acids. Unmatched junction bases numbered 3, after V lost 6 bases and J lost 1 base. Germline lookup yields CDR1 SNHLY and CDR2 FYNNEI. The PCR used 60 Vbeta and 13 Jbeta primers. Assay: immunoSEQ multiplex PCR; the TCRdb copy retains only in-frame clones and omits some. Of nearly 200,000 clones listed, 82% are singletons. The V gene is TRBV2, the J gene TRBJ2-5; 15 bases fit TRBD2. Sequencing was performed on PBMCs. The receptor was derived from a boy younger than 10 in good health and CMV-seronegative. CDR3 sequence (DNA): TGTGCCAGCAGCGGACTAGCGGGGGGGTTCCAAGAGACCCAGTACTTC. Amino acid sequence: CASSGLAGGFQETQYF. Variable domain in full (rest from reference TRBV2 and TRBJ2-5): EPEVTQTPSHQVTQMGQEVILRCVPISNHLYFYWYRQILGQKVEFLVSFYNNEISEKSEIFDDQFSVERPDGSNFTLKIRSTKLEDSAMYFCASSGLAGGFQETQYFGPGTRLLVL.